The TCR beta chain described here comes from a study of vaccination and CD4 T cells after COVID-19. Notes on this clonotype: What it binds is unknown.

Cultured CD4+ T-cell DNA underwent Oncomine TCR Beta short-read sequencing. One entry per CDR3 protein, called by TCRdb with MiXCR from the PCR reads. The sample includes over 10,000 distinct CDR3 sequences, about three quarters seen only once; the top ten take 20% to 30%. The treatment was: approximately 9-day PBMC culture with coronavirus spike peptide pools or control peptides (ViraFEST assay). Germline V gene data show CDR1 as SGHAT and CDR2 as FQNNGV. The CDR3 runs 15 residues. Trimming removed 2 bases at V and 3 bases at J, with 12 bases between. What was sequenced was CD4+ T cells from blood, cultured in vitro. This chain connects TRBV11-2 to TRBJ2-3, with D perhaps matching TRBD1 (5 bases). The TCR sequence derives from a human donor who had recovered from COVID-19. CDR3 nucleotides: TGTGCCAGCAGCTTACGGAGACAGATAACAGATACGCAGTATTTT. It encodes CASSLRRQITDTQYF.